The T cell receptor (beta chain) described here comes from a study of neurological immune-mediated disorders. This clonotype was seen repeatedly, ten times or more. There are 14 residues in the CDR3. Trimming pared 6 bases from V and 2 bases from J, leaving 13 bases between. CDR1 is MNHEY, CDR2 SVGEGT, per germline. TCRdb used MiXCR to reprocess the 5' RACE reads, holding one entry per CDR3 protein. The repertoire holds roughly 70,000 distinct CDR3 sequences, with around 3.9% as singletons. The sequencing sample was made of PBMCs. V usage is TRBV6-2 or TRBV6-3 and J usage is TRBJ1-1, with D perhaps matching TRBD1 (6 bases). This TCR was sampled from a man aged 25 to 45 with multiple sclerosis. In nucleotides, the CDR3 is TGTGCCAGCAGCTGGACAGTGACTAACACTGAAGCTTTCTTT. This encodes CASSWTVTNTEAFF.